Sequencing of this T cell receptor (beta chain) was carried out in a study of identical twins. This clonotype was counted at least ten times. Sequence at one end of the junction differs from germline and may be a read error. CDR1 and CDR2 (germline): KGHSH, LQKENI. This CDR3 has 14 amino acids. In TCRdb, the 5' RACE reads were re-called with MiXCR into one record per CDR3 protein. The sample lists some 790,000 distinct CDR3 sequences, over 15% seen once, with less than 15% in the top ten. These data are also associated with another study on T cells expressing NK-cell markers.

The J gene is TRBJ2-1, the V gene TRBV18, with TRBD2 matching over 8 bases. The sequencing sample was made of PBMCs. The sequence derives from a woman aged 18-29 years in good health. Here the CDR3 DNA reads TGCGCCAGCAGCCCACCCGCGGGGGGCAATGAGCAGTTCTTC. Translating it yields CASSPPAGGNEQFF.